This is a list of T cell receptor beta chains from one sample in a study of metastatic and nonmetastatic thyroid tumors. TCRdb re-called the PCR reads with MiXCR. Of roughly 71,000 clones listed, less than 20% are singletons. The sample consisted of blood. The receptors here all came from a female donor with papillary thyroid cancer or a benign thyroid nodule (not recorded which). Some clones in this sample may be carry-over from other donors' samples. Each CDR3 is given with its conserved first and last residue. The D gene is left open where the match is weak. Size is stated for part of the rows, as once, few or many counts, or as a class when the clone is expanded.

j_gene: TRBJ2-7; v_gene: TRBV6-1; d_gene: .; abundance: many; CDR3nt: TGTGCCAGCCTCTCCCCGGATTTCTACGAGCAGTACTTC; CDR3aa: CASLSPDFYEQYF
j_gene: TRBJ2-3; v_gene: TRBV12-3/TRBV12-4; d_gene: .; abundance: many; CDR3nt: TGTGCCAGCAGTTTTAGTAGTTCAGATACGCAGTATTTT; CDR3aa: CASSFSSSDTQYF
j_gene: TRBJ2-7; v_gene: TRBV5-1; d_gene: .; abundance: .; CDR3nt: TGCGCCAGCAGCAGGGACGGAAACTACGAGCAGTACTTC; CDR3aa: CASSRDGNYEQYF
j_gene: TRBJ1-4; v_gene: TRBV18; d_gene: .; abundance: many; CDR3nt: TGTGCCAGCTCAACCGCAACTAATGAAAAACTGTTTTTT; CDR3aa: CASSTATNEKLFF
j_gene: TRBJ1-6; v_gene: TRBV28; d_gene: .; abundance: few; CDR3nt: TGTGCCAGCAGTTTCCCCTATAATTCACCCCTCCACTTT; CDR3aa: CASSFPYNSPLHF
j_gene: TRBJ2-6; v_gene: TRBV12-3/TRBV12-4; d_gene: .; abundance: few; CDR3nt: TGTGCCAGCAGTTACCGGAGCTCTGGGGCCAACGTCCTGACTTTC; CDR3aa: CASSYRSSGANVLTF
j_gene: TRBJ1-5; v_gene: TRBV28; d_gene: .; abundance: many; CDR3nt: TGTGCCAGCAGTGACAGTAGCAATCAGCCCCAGCATTTT; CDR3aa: CASSDSSNQPQHF
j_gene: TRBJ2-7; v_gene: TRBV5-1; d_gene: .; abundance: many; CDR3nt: TGCGCCAGCAGCTTGGTAGGCAGAGACTACGAGCAGTACTTC; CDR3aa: CASSLVGRDYEQYF
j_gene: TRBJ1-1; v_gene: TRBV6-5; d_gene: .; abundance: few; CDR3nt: TGTGCCAGCATTTACACAGCCCCTCAGGCGACCACTGAAGCTTTCTTT; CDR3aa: CASIYTAPQATTEAFF
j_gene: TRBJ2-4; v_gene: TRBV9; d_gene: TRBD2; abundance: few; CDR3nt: TGTGCCAGCAGCGTAGCGGGGAGGGAGGGCATTCAGTACTTC; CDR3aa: CASSVAGREGIQYF
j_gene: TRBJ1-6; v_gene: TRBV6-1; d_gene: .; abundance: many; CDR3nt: TGTGCCAGCGCAGCCGGGCATTCACCCCTCCACTTT; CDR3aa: CASAAGHSPLHF
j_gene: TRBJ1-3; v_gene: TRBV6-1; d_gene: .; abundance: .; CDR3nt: TGTGCCAGCAACCGGGGTCAGGACACCATATATTTT; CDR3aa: CASNRGQDTIYF
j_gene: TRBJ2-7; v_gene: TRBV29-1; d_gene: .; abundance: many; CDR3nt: TGCAGCGTTGCCAATCCGGGTGTCTCCTACGAGCAGTACTTC; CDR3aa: CSVANPGVSYEQYF
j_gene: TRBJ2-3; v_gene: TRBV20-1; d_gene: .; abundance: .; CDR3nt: TGCAGTGCTAGAGACGGGAGTAAAACAGATACGCAGTATTTT; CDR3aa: CSARDGSKTDTQYF
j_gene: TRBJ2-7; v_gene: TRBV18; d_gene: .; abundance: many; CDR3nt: TGTGCCAGCTCACCCAGGTACGAGCAGTGCTTC; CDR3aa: CASSPRYEQCF
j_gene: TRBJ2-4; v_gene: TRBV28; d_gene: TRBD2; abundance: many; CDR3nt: TGTGCCAGCAGTTTAGGGGGGGAGAACATTCAGTACTTC; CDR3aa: CASSLGGENIQYF
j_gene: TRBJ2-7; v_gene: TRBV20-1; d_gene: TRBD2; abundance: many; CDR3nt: TGCAGTGCCCCCAGGACTAGCGACTACGAGCAGTACTTC; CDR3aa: CSAPRTSDYEQYF
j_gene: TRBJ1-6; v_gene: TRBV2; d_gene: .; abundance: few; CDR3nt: TGTGCCAGCAGTCCCGGTACCGGAAATTCACCCCTCCACTTT; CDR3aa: CASSPGTGNSPLHF
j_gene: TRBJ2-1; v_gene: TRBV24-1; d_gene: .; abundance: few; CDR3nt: TGTGCCACCAGTGATGCCCGGGGGATCAATGAGCAGTTCTTC; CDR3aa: CATSDARGINEQFF
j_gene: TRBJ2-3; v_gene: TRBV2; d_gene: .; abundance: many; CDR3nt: TGTGCCAGCAGGATTGACACAGATACGCAGTATTTT; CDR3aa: CASRIDTDTQYF
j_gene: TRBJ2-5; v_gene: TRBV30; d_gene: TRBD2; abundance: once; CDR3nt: TGTGCCTGGAGTGCTTCTAGCGGGTGGTACTTC; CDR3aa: CAWSASSGWYF
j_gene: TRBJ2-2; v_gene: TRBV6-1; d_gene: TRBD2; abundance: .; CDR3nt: TGTGCCAGCAGTGAACTAGCGGACACCGGGGAGCTGTTTTTT; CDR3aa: CASSELADTGELFF
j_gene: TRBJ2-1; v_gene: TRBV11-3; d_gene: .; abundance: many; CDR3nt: TGTGCCAGCAGCTCCCGGTCAGACGGGAGTACTGAGCAGTTCTTC; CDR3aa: CASSSRSDGSTEQFF
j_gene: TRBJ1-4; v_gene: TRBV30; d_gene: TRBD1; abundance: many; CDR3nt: TGTGCCTGGAGTGTAGGGACAGGGTCGGATGAAAAACTGTTTTTT; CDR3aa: CAWSVGTGSDEKLFF
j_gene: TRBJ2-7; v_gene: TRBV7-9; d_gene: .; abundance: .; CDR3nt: TGTGCCAGCAGTGTGGGGATCTCCTACGAGCAGTACTTC; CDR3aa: CASSVGISYEQYF
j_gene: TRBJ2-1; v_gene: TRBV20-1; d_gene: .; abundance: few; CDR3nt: TGCAGTGCTAGAGATCGGGGGCGGGTCTACAATGAGCAGTTCTTC; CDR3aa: CSARDRGRVYNEQFF
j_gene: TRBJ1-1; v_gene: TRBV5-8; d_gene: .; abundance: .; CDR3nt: TGTGCCAGCAGCTGGGACATAAGTGAAGCTCTCTTT; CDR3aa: CASSWDISEALF
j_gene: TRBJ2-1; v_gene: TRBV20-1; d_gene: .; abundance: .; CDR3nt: TGCAGTGCTAGCCCCGATGAGCAGTTCTTC; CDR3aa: CSASPDEQFF
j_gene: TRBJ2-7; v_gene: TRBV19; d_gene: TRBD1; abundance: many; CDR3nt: TGTGCCAGTAGTATTTTGGACAGGGACTACGAGCAGTACTTC; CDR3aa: CASSILDRDYEQYF
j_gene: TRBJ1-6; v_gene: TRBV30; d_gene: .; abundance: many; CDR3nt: TGTGCCTGGACTGCTAGAAGAGGATCACCCCTCCACTTT; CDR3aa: CAWTARRGSPLHF
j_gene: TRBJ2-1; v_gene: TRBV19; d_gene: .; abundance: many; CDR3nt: TGTGCCAGTAGTATCTTGACTACCGCCTCCTACAATGAGCAGTTCTTC; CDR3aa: CASSILTTASYNEQFF
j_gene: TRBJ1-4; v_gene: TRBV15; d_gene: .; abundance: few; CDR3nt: TGTGCCACCAGCAGGGTGACTGATCCAACTAATGAAAAACTGTTTTTT; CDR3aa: CATSRVTDPTNEKLFF
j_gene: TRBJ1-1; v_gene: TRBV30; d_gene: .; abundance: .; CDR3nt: TGTGCCTGGAGCCCTATTGGTCACGGACGTGGAACCTCTGAAGCTTTCTTT; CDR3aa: CAWSPIGHGRGTSEAFF
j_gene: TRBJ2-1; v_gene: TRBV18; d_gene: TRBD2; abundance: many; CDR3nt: TGTGCCAGCTCACCAAACCTAGCGGACTACAATGAGCAGTTCTTC; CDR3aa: CASSPNLADYNEQFF
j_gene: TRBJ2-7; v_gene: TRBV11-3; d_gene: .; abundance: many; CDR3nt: TGTGCCAGCAGCTTTTCCCGGGAACGACCCTACGAGCAGTACTTC; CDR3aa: CASSFSRERPYEQYF
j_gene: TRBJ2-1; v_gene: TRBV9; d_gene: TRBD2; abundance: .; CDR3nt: TGTGCCAGCAGCCCACACCTGACTAGCGGCAATGAGCAGTTCTTC; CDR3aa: CASSPHLTSGNEQFF
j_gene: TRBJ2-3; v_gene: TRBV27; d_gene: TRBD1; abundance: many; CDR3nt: TGTGCCAGCAGGGCGAGCGGGACAGGGGGTTGGGATACGCAGTATTTT; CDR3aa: CASRASGTGGWDTQYF
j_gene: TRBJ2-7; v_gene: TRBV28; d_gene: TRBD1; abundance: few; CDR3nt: TGTGCCAGCAGTCAAACTGGGACAGGGAAAGCCTACGAGCAGTACTTC; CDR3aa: CASSQTGTGKAYEQYF
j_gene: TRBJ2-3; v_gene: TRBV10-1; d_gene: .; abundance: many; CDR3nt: TGCGCCACCTCGTCGAGGGGTTTTACAGATACGCAGTATTTT; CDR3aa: CATSSRGFTDTQYF
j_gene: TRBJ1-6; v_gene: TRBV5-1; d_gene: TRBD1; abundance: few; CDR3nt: TGCGCCAGCAGCTTTCTAGGGGGCTCTTCACCCCTCCACTTT; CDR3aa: CASSFLGGSSPLHF
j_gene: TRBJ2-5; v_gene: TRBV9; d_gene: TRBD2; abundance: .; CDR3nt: TGTGCCAGCAGCGTAGGCGGACTAGCGGGGGGAGAGACCCAGTACTTC; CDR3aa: CASSVGGLAGGETQYF
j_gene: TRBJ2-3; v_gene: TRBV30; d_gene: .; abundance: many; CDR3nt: TGTGCCTGGGCAGCGGGTGCCAATACAGATACGCAGTATTTT; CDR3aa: CAWAAGANTDTQYF
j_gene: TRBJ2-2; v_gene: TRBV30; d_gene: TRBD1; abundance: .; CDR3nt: TGTGCCTCCACCGGGACAGGGGGGACCGGGGAGCTGTTTTTT; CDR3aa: CASTGTGGTGELFF
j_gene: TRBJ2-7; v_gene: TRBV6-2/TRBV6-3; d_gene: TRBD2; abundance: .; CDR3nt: TGTGCCAGCAGTTACTCGGGACTAGCGGGGCCCTACGAGCAGTACTTC; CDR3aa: CASSYSGLAGPYEQYF
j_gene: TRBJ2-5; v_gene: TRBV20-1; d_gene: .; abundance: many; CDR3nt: TGCAGTGCTAGAGACAGGGTCGAGGAGACCCAGTACTTC; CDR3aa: CSARDRVEETQYF
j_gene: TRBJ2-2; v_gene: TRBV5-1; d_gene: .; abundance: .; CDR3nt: TGCGCCAGCAGCCGGGACCCGAACACCGGGGAGCTGTTTTTT; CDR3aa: CASSRDPNTGELFF
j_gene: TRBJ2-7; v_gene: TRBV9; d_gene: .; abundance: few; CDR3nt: TGTGCCAGCAGTGTAGTGGGGGTGGAGCAGTACTTC; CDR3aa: CASSVVGVEQYF
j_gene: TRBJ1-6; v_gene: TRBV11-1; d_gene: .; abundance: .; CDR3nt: TGTGCCAGCAGCTTAGCGGGGACTGAGAATTCACCCCTCCACTTT; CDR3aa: CASSLAGTENSPLHF
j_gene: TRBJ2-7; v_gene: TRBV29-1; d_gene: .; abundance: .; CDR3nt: TGCAGCGTTCCGGGGGCAGGGTCCTACGAGCAGTACTTC; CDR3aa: CSVPGAGSYEQYF
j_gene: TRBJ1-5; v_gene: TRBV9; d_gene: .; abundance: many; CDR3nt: TGTGCCAGCAGCGCCAATGATGGCCGTCAGCCCCAGCATTTT; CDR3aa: CASSANDGRQPQHF
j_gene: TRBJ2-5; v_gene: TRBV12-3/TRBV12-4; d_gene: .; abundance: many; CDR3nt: TGTGCCAGCAGTTTGGTAGGGGGTCGGGAGACCCAGTACTTC; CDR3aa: CASSLVGGRETQYF
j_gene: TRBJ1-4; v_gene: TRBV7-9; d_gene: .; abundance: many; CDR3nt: TGTGCCAGCAGCTTTGGGGGACCGAAGGGAGAAAAACTGTTTTTT; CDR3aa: CASSFGGPKGEKLFF
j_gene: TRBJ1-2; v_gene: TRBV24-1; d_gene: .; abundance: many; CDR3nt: TGTGCCACCAGTGATTTGCGGGGTGGCTACACCTTC; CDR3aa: CATSDLRGGYTF
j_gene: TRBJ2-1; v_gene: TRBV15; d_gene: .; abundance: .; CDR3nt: TGTGCCACCAGCAGTATAACAGAAGGATTGAATGAGCAGTTCTTC; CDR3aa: CATSSITEGLNEQFF
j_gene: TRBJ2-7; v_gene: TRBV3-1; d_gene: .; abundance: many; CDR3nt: TGTGCCAGCAGCCCCGGGACACATGCCTACGAGCAGTACTTC; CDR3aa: CASSPGTHAYEQYF
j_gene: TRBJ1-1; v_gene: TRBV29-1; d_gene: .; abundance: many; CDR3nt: TGCAGCGTTGATACCTACGGACAGAACACTGAAGCTTTCTTT; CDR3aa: CSVDTYGQNTEAFF
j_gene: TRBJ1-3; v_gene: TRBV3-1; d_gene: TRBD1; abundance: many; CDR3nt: TGTGCCAGCAGCCATGACAGGGGTGACACCATATATTTT; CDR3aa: CASSHDRGDTIYF